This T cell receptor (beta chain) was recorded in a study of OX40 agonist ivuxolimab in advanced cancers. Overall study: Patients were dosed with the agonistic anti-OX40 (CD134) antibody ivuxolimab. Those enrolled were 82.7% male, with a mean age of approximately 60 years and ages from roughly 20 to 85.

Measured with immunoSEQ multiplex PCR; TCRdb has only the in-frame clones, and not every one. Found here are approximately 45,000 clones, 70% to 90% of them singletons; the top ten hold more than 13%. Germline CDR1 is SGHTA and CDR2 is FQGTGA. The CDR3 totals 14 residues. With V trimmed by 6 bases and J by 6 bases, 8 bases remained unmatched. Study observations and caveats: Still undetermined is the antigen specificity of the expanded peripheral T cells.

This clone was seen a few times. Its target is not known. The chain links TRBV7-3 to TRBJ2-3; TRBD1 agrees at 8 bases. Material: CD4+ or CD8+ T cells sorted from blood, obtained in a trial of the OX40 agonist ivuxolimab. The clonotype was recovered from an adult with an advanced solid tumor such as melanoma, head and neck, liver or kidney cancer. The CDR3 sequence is CASRQTGVGDTQYF. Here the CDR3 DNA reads TGTGCCAGCAGGCAGACAGGGGTCGGTGATACGCAGTATTTT.